One and the same sample provided the 25 T cell receptor beta chains below, sequenced in a study of control samples from healthy donors and cancer patients (dated by TCRdb to the early 2020s). Receptors were amplified or captured by the immunoSEQ multiplex PCR assay. TCRdb took over this immuneACCESS table, retaining in-frame rearrangements with V and J assigned. Such tables are incomplete; in checked studies, under half of the missing clones stem from an unresolved V gene, and the remainder is unexplained. Present in this sample are about 65,000 clones, 90% of which were seen just once. The ten largest clones add up to around 1.3% of the sample. Input material: PBMCs. Receptors were obtained from a woman aged 50 to 65 with colorectal cancer.

V gene TRBV3-1 (or the pseudogene TRBV3-2) combines with J gene TRBJ1-1, with D unresolved. V was cut by 2 bases and J by 5 bases, with 6 bases left in between. The germline CDR1 and CDR2 sequences are LGHDT and YNNKEL (reference sequence). This CDR3 is built from 12 residues. CDR3 coding DNA: TGTGCCAGCAGCCAAAGGGTTACTGAAGCTTTCTTT. Translated: CASSQRVTEAFF.

This rearrangement joins TRBV2 to TRBJ2-1; D uncertain. Trimming removed 4 bases at V and 2 bases at J, with 3 bases between. The V gene's germline CDR1 is SNHLY and CDR2 FYNNEI. The CDR3 is made up of 12 amino acids. DNA for the CDR3: TGTGCCAGCAGTGGGACCTACAATGAGCAGTTCTTC. It codes for CASSGTYNEQFF.

The V and J genes are TRBV5-1 and TRBJ2-7; TRBD1 matches at 8 bases. V was pared by 4 bases and J by 3 bases, with 9 bases of the junction left unmatched. Germline values: CDR1 SGHRS, CDR2 YFSETQ. CDR3 size: 15 residues. CDR3: CASSRIPGQVYEQYF. The CDR3 DNA follows: TGCGCCAGCAGCCGCATCCCGGGACAGGTCTACGAGCAGTACTTC.

The CDR3 is CSASEGNYGYTF. The CDR3 coding sequence is TGCAGTGCTAGTGAGGGTAACTATGGCTACACCTTC. The genes are TRBV20-1 and TRBJ1-2, with D hard to call. The V end was cut by 3 bases, the J end by 1 base, with 6 bases between. Germline V CDR1 and CDR2: DFQATT, SNEGSKA (reference sequence). The CDR3 sequence is 12 residues long.

This chain joins TRBV9 and TRBJ1-1; 9 bases are a match to TRBD1. This CDR3 is 17 amino acids long. The germline V gene encodes CDR1 SGDLS and CDR2 YYNGEE. The ends lost 3 bases at V and 0 bases at J; junction bases unmatched: 9. CDR3 in amino acids: CASSGSTGGKMNTEAFF. The CDR3 DNA is TGTGCCAGCAGCGGAAGCACAGGGGGCAAAATGAACACTGAAGCTTTCTTT.

This chain links TRBV29-1 with TRBJ2-3; D assignment may be TRBD1 or TRBD2 (5 bases each). The germline V gene encodes CDR1 SQVTM and CDR2 ANQGSEA. This CDR3 region has 14 residues. The V gene lost 6 bases and the J gene lost 4 bases, with 17 bases spanning the gap. Here the CDR3 reads CSVARAGAPDTQYF. The DNA for the CDR3 is TGCAGCGTGGCCAGGGCCGGGGCCCCAGATACGCAGTATTTT.

This chain connects TRBV2 to TRBJ1-4, with no clear D. Trimming stripped 0 bases from V and 3 bases from J, with 11 bases between. Germline V gene lookup returns CDR1 SNHLY and CDR2 FYNNEI. The CDR3 is 16 amino acids. The CDR3: CASSEATQPSNEKLFF. As DNA, the CDR3 is TGTGCCAGCAGTGAAGCGACGCAGCCTTCTAATGAAAAACTGTTTTTT.

The chain joins TRBV11-2 to TRBJ2-7, with D uncertain. The CDR3 length is 15 residues. Germline V gives CDR1 SGHAT, CDR2 FQNNGV. V lost 3 bases and J lost 0, with 12 bases in between. CDR3 in amino acids: CASSLAGIASYEQYF. The DNA for the CDR3 is TGTGCCAGCAGCTTGGCAGGCATCGCCTCCTACGAGCAGTACTTC.

In this sample, this clone turned up a few times. This chain joins TRBV28 and TRBJ1-2, with D possibly TRBD1 on 6 matching bases. The CDR3 consists of 12 residues. Germline CDR1 is MDHEN and CDR2 is SYDVKM. The V gene lost 5 bases and the J gene lost 4 bases, with 8 bases spanning the gap. The CDR3 spells CASSRTVYGYTF. The CDR3 DNA is TGTGCCAGCAGTCGGACAGTCTATGGCTACACCTTC.

The CDR3 sequence is CASKTAGANTDTQYF. CDR3 DNA sequence: TGTGCCAGCAAGACAGCGGGGGCAAACACAGATACGCAGTATTTT. This chain connects TRBV6-6 to TRBJ2-3; 8 bases align to TRBD2. Germline V CDR1 and CDR2: MNHNY, SVGAGI (reference sequence). V lost 7 bases and J lost 2; bases outside the gene matches: 8. The CDR3 has 15 residues.

The chain employs TRBV7-2 and TRBJ1-3; a possible D gene is TRBD1 (5 bases). Germline V gives CDR1 SGHTA, CDR2 FQGNSA. V lost 4 bases, J lost 5 bases, and 12 bases lay in between. CDR3 size: 14 residues. CDR3 bases: TGTGCCAGCAGCTACCGGGGCACCCGAAACACCATATATTTT. Encoded protein: CASSYRGTRNTIYF.

CDR3 protein: CASRDYNEQFF. CDR3 sequence (DNA): TGTGCCAGCAGGGACTACAATGAGCAGTTCTTC. The rearrangement joins TRBV3-1 (or the pseudogene TRBV3-2) to TRBJ2-1; no definite D call. The ends were cut back, 6 bases at V and 3 bases at J, with 3 bases in the middle. From germline, CDR1 is LGHDT and CDR2 YNNKEL (reference sequence). This CDR3 is 11 amino acids long.

The chain recombines TRBV29-1 with TRBJ2-3; D may correspond to TRBD1 or TRBD2 (5 bases each). Trimming cost V 4 bases and J 4 bases, with 18 bases left between them. This CDR3 is built from 15 residues. CDR1 and CDR2 (germline): SQVTM, ANQGSEA. The CDR3: CSVGFQGAGADTQYF. For the CDR3, the DNA is TGCAGCGTTGGTTTTCAGGGAGCAGGTGCAGATACGCAGTATTTT.

The rearrangement links TRBV10-1 to TRBJ2-7; perhaps TRBD2 as D (6 bases). The CDR3 has 14 amino acids. Germline V gene sequence: CDR1 WNHNN, CDR2 SYGVQD (reference sequence). V dropped 8 bases and J dropped 2 bases, with 16 bases sitting between them. CDR3 nucleotides: TGCGCCAGCGGGCCGGGACTGCCACCCTACGAGCAGTACTTC. Translation: CASGPGLPPYEQYF.

J is TRBJ1-2 and V is TRBV5-1; TRBD1 aligns across 9 bases. This CDR3 comprises 13 residues. Losses at the gene ends were 6 bases for V and 5 bases for J; bases not matched to a gene: 5. The germline V gene has CDR1 SGHRS and CDR2 YFSETQ. The CDR3 spells CASTGQGRYGYTF. DNA of the CDR3: TGCGCCAGCACCGGACAGGGGCGGTATGGCTACACCTTC. The full variable domain, completed using reference TRBV5-1 and TRBJ1-2, is KAGVTQTPRYLIKTRGQQVTLSCSPISGHRSVSWYQQTPGQGLQFLFEYFSETQRNKGNFPGRFSGRQFSNSRSEMNVSTLELGDSALYLCASTGQGRYGYTFGSGTRLTVV.

The chain carries TRBV19 and TRBJ2-2; D tentatively fits TRBD1 or TRBD2 (6 bases each). Trimming left V 6 bases short and J 5 bases short, with 19 bases between. Germline lookup yields CDR1 LNHDA and CDR2 SQIVND (reference sequence). This CDR3 spans 16 amino acids. In DNA, the CDR3 is TGTGCCAGTAGCCCCTCGGGCCAGGGGAGGACCGGGGAGCTGTTTTTT. It encodes CASSPSGQGRTGELFF.

The chain has TRBV6-1 and TRBJ1-5; the match to TRBD1 covers 8 bases. The CDR3 extends over 16 amino acids. Looked up from germline, CDR1 is MNHNS and CDR2 is SASEGT. V was clipped by 4 bases and J by 11 bases; unmatched bases: 16. In nucleotides, the CDR3 is TGTGCCAGCAGTGTCGACAGGGGCTCCACTCAATCGGCCCAGCATTTT. As protein: CASSVDRGSTQSAQHF.

The chain has TRBV5-1 and TRBJ1-2, with a weak D call TRBD1 (5 bases). Per the germline V gene, CDR1 is SGHRS and CDR2 is YFSETQ. Trimming cost V 4 bases and J 3 bases, with 16 bases left between them. CDR3 length: 15 residues. Here the CDR3 DNA reads TGCGCCAGCAGCCCGGGGCAGGAGCCAGACTATGGCTACACCTTC. This gives the protein CASSPGQEPDYGYTF.

V gene TRBV9 combines with J gene TRBJ2-3; 9 nucleotides line up with TRBD2. CDR1 is SGDLS, CDR2 YYNGEE, per germline. Trimming took 3 bases from V and 2 from J; bases not matched to a gene: 7. This CDR3 comprises 16 residues. The CDR3, as DNA: TGTGCCAGCAGCGCCCTAGCGGGACCTCCCACAGATACGCAGTATTTT. It specifies CASSALAGPPTDTQYF.

The V gene is TRBV19, the J gene TRBJ2-7; weak D call: TRBD1 (6 bases). Trimming shortened V by 5 bases and J by 2 bases, and 19 bases separated the two germline ends. Per germline, CDR1 LNHDA and CDR2 SQIVND (reference sequence). CDR3 length equals 16 residues. CDR3 coding DNA: TGTGCCAGTAGTCCCCTAAAGGACAGAGGAACCTACGAGCAGTACTTC. This translates into CASSPLKDRGTYEQYF.

V and J are TRBV7-8 and TRBJ1-4; D unresolved. The V gene lost 2 bases and the J gene lost 9 bases, with 4 bases spanning the gap. This CDR3 has 11 amino acids. Germline values: CDR1 SGHVS, CDR2 FQNEAQ. The CDR3 DNA sequence: TGTGCCAGCAGCTTATCGAAAAAACTGTTTTTT. It codes for CASSLSKKLFF.

The V gene is TRBV10-3, the J gene TRBJ2-1, with TRBD2 as a possible D gene (7 bases). Germline V lookup: CDR1 ENHRY, CDR2 SYGVKD. Trimming pared 5 bases from V and 8 bases from J, leaving 16 bases between. This CDR3 has 14 amino acids. CDR3 sequence (DNA): TGTGCCATCAGTACCCTAGCGGAGGGGGATGAGCAGTTCTTC. Translated, it gives CAISTLAEGDEQFF.

The V and J genes are TRBV7-2 and TRBJ1-2; D call uncertain. With 0 bases removed from V and 12 bases from J, the gap between germline ends came to 11 bases. CDR1 and CDR2 from the germline V gene are SGHTA and FQGNSA. The CDR3 sequence is 12 residues long. CDR3 sequence reads: CASSLAGYHNTF. The CDR3 DNA sequence: TGTGCCAGCAGCTTAGCCGGATATCATAACACCTTC.

The rearrangement joins TRBV27 to TRBJ1-6; 7 bases are a match to TRBD1. The trim removed 4 bases at V and 4 bases at J, leaving 7 bases unmatched. This CDR3 comprises 16 residues. CDR1 and CDR2 (germline): MNHEY, SMNVEV (reference sequence). The CDR3 protein is CASSSQTGVYNSPLHF. The CDR3 region has the DNA TGTGCCAGCAGTTCACAAACAGGGGTTTATAATTCACCCCTCCACTTT.

As DNA, the CDR3 is TGTGCCAGCAGAAGTAGTCTGGGGGGGCAAGAGACCCAGTACTTC. Translated, it gives CASRSSLGGQETQYF. The chain couples TRBV5-4 to TRBJ2-5; 7 bases match TRBD2. The CDR3 is 15 residues long. Per germline, CDR1 SGHNT and CDR2 YYREEE (reference sequence). The trim removed 5 bases at V and 2 bases at J, leaving 9 bases unmatched.